This T cell receptor beta chain was documented in a study of blood T cell repertoires in COVID-19. This clone was seen only once. Libraries were prepared by immunoSEQ multiplex PCR; TCRdb keeps only in-frame clonotypes and omits some of them. Of more than 150,000 clones listed, about 84% are singletons. The V segment lost 4 bases and the J segment 1 base; nucleotides outside the gene matches: 9. The CDR3 length is 16 residues. Germline CDR1 and CDR2: MNHEY and SMNVEV (reference sequence). The receptor's source is a human donor in a cohort sampled during active COVID-19. The genes are TRBV27 and TRBJ2-5; 7 bases are shared with TRBD2. The sequencing sample was made of peripheral blood. The CDR3 DNA is TGTGCCAGCAGTTCTTTTGGGGGAGGGCCCCAAGAGACCCAGTACTTC. Translation gives CASSSFGGGPQETQYF.